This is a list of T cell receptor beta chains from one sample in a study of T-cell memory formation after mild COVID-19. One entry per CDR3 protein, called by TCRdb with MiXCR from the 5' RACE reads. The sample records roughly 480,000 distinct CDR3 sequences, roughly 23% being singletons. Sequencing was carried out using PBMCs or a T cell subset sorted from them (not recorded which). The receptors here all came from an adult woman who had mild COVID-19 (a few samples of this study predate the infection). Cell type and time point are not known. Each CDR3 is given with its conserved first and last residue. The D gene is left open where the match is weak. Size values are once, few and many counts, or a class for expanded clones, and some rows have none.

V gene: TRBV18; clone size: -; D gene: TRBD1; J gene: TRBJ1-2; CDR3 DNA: TGTGCCAGCTCGCTCACAGGGGGTGAAGCAGTGGGCTACACCTTC; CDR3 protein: CASSLTGGEAVGYTF
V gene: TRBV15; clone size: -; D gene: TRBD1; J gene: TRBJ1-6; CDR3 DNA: TGTGCCACCAGCAGAGATGGACAGGGTAGTTCACCCCTCCACTTT; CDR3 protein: CATSRDGQGSSPLHF
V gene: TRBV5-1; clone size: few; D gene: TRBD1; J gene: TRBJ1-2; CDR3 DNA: TGCGCCAGCAGCTTGGGGACAGGATTTAACTATGGCTACACCTTC; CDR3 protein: CASSLGTGFNYGYTF
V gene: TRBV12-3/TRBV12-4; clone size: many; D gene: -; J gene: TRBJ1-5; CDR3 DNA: TGTGCCAGCCTCAATACCCGGGGCGGGGGCGTTACCGATAGCAATCAGCCCCAGCATTTT; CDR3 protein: CASLNTRGGGVTDSNQPQHF
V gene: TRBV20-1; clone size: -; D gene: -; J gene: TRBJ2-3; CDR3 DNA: TGCAGTGCTAGAGTGGTCCTCACAGATACGCAGTATTTT; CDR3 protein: CSARVVLTDTQYF
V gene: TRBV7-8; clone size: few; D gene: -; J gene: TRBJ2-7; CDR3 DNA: TGTGCCAGCAGCTTACACAGGGAATACGAGCAGTACTTC; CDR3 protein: CASSLHREYEQYF
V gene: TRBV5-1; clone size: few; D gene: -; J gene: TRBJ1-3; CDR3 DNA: TGCGCCAGCAGCTTTCGGGGGGCGAAGGAAGACACCATATATTTT; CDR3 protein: CASSFRGAKEDTIYF
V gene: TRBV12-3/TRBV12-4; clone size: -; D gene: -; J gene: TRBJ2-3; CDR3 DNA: TGTGCCAGCAGCCAGGAATCGGGCGGCACAGATACGCAGTATTTT; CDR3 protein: CASSQESGGTDTQYF
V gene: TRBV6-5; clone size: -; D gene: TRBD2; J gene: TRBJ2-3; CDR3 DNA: TGTGCGGAGCGGGAGCGGGGCTTCACAGATACGCAGTATTTT; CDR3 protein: CAERERGFTDTQYF
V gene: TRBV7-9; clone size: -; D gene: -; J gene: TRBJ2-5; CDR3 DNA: TGTGCCAGCAGCTTAGATCTTCACGCTCAAGAGACCCAGTACTTC; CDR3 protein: CASSLDLHAQETQYF
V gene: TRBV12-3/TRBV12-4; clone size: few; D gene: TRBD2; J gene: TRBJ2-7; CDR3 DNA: TGTGCCAGCAGGGACTTAGCGGGGGACGAGCAGTACTTC; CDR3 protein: CASRDLAGDEQYF
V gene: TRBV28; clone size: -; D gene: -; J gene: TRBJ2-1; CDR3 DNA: TGTGCCAGCAGGCCCGCTCCAGCTCGTAGGGAGCAGTTCTTC; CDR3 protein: CASRPAPARREQFF
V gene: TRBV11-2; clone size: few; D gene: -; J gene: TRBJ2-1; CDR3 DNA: TGTGCCAGCAGCATACTCGGACAGGGAGGGAATGAGCAGTTCTTC; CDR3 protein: CASSILGQGGNEQFF
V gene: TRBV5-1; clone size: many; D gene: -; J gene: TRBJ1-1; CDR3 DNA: TGCGCCAGCAGCTTGGGACATCTCGCGGGGAACACTGAAGCTTTCTTT; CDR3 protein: CASSLGHLAGNTEAFF
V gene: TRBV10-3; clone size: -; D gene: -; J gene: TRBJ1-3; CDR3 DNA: TGTGCCATCAGTGGGGCCACAAGCAGCGGAAACACCATATATTTT; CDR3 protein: CAISGATSSGNTIYF
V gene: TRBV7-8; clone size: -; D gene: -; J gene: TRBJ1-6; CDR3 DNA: TGTGCCAGCAGCATTGACGGTCCGAGATTTAACACTAATTCACCCCTCCACTTT; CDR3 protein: CASSIDGPRFNTNSPLHF
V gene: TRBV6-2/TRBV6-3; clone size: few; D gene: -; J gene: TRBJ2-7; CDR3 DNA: TGTGCCAGCAGAACGCTAGGCTACGAGCAGTACTTC; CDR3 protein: CASRTLGYEQYF
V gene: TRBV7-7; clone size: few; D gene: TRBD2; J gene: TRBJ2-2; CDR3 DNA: TGTGCTAGCAGCTTAACGGGAGGGCCGAACACCGGGGAGCTGTTTTTT; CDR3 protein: CASSLTGGPNTGELFF
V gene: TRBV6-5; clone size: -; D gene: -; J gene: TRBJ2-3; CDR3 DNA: TGTGCCAGCAGACGTTGGGCAGGGGGCACAGATACGCAGTATTTT; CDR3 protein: CASRRWAGGTDTQYF
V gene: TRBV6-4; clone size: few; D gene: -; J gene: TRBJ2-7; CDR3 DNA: TGTGCCAGCAGTGAGTCCAGCCCCTACGAGCAGTACTTC; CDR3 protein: CASSESSPYEQYF
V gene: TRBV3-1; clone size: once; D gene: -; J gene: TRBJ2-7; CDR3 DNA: TGTGCCAGCAGCCAAGATCCCATCCGCGAGCAGTACTTC; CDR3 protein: CASSQDPIREQYF
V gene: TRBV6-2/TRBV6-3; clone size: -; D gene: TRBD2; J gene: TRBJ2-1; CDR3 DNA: TGTGCCAGCAGTTACCCTCTGCGGGGGGGCCAAGACAATGAGCAGTTCTTC; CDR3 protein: CASSYPLRGGQDNEQFF
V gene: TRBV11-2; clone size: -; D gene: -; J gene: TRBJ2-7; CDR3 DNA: TGTGCCAGCAGCTTGTCACCACCCGGGACTTGGGACGGGGAGCAGTACTTC; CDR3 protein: CASSLSPPGTWDGEQYF
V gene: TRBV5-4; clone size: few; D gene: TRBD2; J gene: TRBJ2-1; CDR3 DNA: TGTGCCAGCAGCTTCGGGGGGGGACAATTCTTC; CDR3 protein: CASSFGGGQFF
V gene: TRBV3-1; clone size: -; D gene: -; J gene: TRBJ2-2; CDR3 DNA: TGTGCCAGCAGCCAAGATCTGGGGAAGCTGTTTTTT; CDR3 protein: CASSQDLGKLFF
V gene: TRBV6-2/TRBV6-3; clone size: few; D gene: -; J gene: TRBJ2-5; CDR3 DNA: TGTGCCAGCAGTGTCTGGGGAGGAGAGACCCAGTACTTC; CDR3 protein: CASSVWGGETQYF
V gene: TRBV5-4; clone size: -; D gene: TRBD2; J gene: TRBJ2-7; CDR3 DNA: TGTGCCAGCAGCTTGATTGGTGGGGAGGGCCACGAGCAGTACTTC; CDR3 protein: CASSLIGGEGHEQYF
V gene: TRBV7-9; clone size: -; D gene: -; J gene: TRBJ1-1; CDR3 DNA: TGTGCCAGCAGCTTGGACGGGCGTGAAGCTTTCTTT; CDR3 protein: CASSLDGREAFF
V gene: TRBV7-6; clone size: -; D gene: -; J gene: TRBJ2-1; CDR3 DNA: TGTGCCAGCAGCTTCGGGGATCGGATCGGTCAGCAGTTCTTC; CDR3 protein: CASSFGDRIGQQFF
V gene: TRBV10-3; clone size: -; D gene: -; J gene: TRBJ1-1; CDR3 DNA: TGTGCCACACGGGACATGGGAAACACTGAAGCTTTCTTT; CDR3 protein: CATRDMGNTEAFF
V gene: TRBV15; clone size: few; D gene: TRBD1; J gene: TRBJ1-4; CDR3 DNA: TGTGCCACCAGCAGAGACACGGGACAGGGTAATGAAAAACTGTTTTTT; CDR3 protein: CATSRDTGQGNEKLFF
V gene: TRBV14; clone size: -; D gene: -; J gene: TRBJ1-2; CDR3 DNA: TGTGCCAGCAGCCAAGCAGGGGCCGGGGTCTATGGCTACACCTTC; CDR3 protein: CASSQAGAGVYGYTF
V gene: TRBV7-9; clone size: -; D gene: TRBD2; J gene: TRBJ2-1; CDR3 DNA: TGTGCCAGCAGACCACCCGGGACTAGTGAGCAGTTCTTC; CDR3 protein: CASRPPGTSEQFF
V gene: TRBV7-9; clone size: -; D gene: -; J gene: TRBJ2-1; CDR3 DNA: TGTGCCAGCAGTCCCAGGGCGGACAATGAGCAGTTCTTC; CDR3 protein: CASSPRADNEQFF
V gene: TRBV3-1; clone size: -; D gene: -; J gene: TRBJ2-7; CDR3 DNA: TGTGCCAGCAGCCGGGGGACCAAGAGCTCCTACGAGCAGTACTTC; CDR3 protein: CASSRGTKSSYEQYF
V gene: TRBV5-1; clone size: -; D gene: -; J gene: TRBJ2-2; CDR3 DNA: TGCGCCAGCAGCTTGGGGGGACAGAACACCGGGGAGCTGTTTTTT; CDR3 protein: CASSLGGQNTGELFF
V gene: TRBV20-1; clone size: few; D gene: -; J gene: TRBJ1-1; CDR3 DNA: TGCAGTGCTGAATGGGGGTTCACTGAAGCTTTCTTT; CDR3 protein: CSAEWGFTEAFF
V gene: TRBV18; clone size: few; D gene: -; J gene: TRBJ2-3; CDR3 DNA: TGTGCCAGCTCACCACTCCTCGAGACAGCTAGCACAGATACGCAGTATTTT; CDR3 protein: CASSPLLETASTDTQYF
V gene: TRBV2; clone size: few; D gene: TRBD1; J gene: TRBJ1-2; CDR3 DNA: TGTGCCAGCAGTGGGACAGGGGATGGCTACACCTTC; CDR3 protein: CASSGTGDGYTF
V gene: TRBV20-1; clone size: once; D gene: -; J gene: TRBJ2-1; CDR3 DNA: TGCAGTGCTAGAGATGGGACCGCTCACAATGAGCAGTTCTTC; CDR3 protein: CSARDGTAHNEQFF
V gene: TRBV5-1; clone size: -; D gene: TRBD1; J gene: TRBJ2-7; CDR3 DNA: TGCGCCAGCAGCTTGGGACAGGGCATCAGCGAGCAGTACTTC; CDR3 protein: CASSLGQGISEQYF
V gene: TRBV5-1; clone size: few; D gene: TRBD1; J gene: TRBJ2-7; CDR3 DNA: TGCGCCAGCAGCTTGACCGGGACAGCACCCTACGAGCAGTACTTC; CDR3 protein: CASSLTGTAPYEQYF
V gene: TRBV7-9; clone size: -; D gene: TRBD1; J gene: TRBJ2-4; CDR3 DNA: TGTGCCAGCAGCTCACAGGGGGCGGTCAAAAACATTCAGTACTTC; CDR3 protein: CASSSQGAVKNIQYF
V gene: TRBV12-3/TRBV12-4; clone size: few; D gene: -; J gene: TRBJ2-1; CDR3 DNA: TGTGCCAGCAGGGCGGATTCGGGTACTGAGCAGTTCTTC; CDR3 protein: CASRADSGTEQFF